This T cell receptor (beta chain) was recorded in a study of blood T cell repertoires in COVID-19 (dated by TCRdb to the early 2020s). For the study in its entirety: The collaborator samples originated in the United States, Italy and Spain and spanned the acute and convalescent phases of COVID-19. A freely available public database, intended as a resource for researchers studying the immune response to SARS-CoV-2, is where the repertoires were released. The samples were drawn from the first 160 participants of the ongoing ImmuneRACE study and from under 1,500 subjects provided by 6 global collaborators. The dataset comprised deeply sampled blood TCRbeta repertoires from subjects exposed to, actively infected with, or recovered from COVID-19. The prospective study material was composed of cDNA or gDNA derived from T cells, B-cell-depleted T cells, or PBMCs. Where HLA class I and class II types were available, the types were taken from metadata supplied by the sample provider, not from assay-based typing. Sample metadata almost always included a de-identified subject ID, COVID-19 status, age in years and sex. Results and caveats for the whole study, not just this receptor: Clinical and demographic metadata were provided uncurated, with the amount varying by source and participant.

Spanning cysteine to phenylalanine, the CDR3 consists of 15 amino acids. The entry retains the CDR3 DNA only, 45 bases that are in frame from base 1. The CDR1 and CDR2 encoded by the germline V gene are KGHSH and LQKENI. Relative to germline, V is 4 bases shorter and J is 0 bases shorter, with 12 bases between their ends. This clone has only a few counts. There is no known antigen for this receptor. Per-nucleotide qualities are absent, and no much larger clonotype sits a single base away. In Seattle, one collaborating source enrolled patients while the infection was active and tracked those patients longitudinally over the course of disease. Collaborating institutions collected whole blood in K2EDTA tubes following their own protocols. For TCRbeta analysis, collaborators shipped samples in one of three forms: frozen whole blood, isolated PBMCs, or DNA extracted from either of those sample types. TCRbeta CDR3 regions were amplified from genomic DNA by means of the immunoSEQ Assay, a bias-controlled multiplex PCR. As for the authors' bioinformatics: Nucleated cell counts per sample were estimated from amplification of reference gene primers within the assay. Sequence reads were collapsed and filtered to measure the absolute abundance of every unique TCRbeta CDR3 rearrangement. For each sample, productive Simpson clonality was calculated as the square root of Simpson's diversity index across productive rearrangements. TCRdb's version of the immuneACCESS table is confined to in-frame rearrangements and falls short of the full clone set. An unresolved V gene accounts for under half of the shortfall where checked; the remainder is of unknown origin. V and J calls and clone size are those listed in that table; D and trimming were worked out from the DNA. The sample records roughly 200,000 clones, roughly 88% of which are singletons. The ten largest clones represent 15% to 20% of the sample.

In this chain, TRBV18 is recombined with TRBJ2-5, with a weak D call of TRBD2 (7 bases match). The sample consisted of peripheral blood. The sequence came from a man aged 45 to 65 with COVID-19, enrolled during active disease. The encoded CDR3 is CASSRAGANQETQYF. The bases are TGTGCCAGCTCACGTGCGGGGGCGAACCAAGAGACCCAGTACTTC.